This TCR beta chain was sequenced during a study of vaccination and CD4 T cells after COVID-19 (dated by TCRdb to the early 2020s). Describing the broader study: Six males and four females were included in the convalescent cohort, with two Hispanic individuals, seven Caucasians, two Asians and one multiracial person represented. Two doses of either the Pfizer-BioNTech BNT162b2 vaccine (n=8) or the Moderna mRNA-1273 vaccine (n=2) were administered to participants. Post-COVID blood samples from convalescent patients were collected a median of roughly 100 days after diagnosis, with a range of roughly 30 to 170 days. The time from the second vaccine dose to post-vaccine blood sampling had a median of approximately 72 days and ranged from about 12 to 241 days. The cultures were stimulated with overlapping spike peptide pools from SARS-CoV-2 and from the common cold coronaviruses HCoV-NL63, HCoV-OC43 and HCoV-229E. Control cultures received a CEFX viral epitope pool as the positive control, an HIV-1 Nef peptide pool as the negative control, or no peptide. The spike-specific CD4+ TCR repertoire was compared before and after mRNA vaccination in nine to ten COVID-19 convalescent patients and several infection-naive healthy vaccine recipients. An earlier paper using these donors assessed, at the TCR clonotype level, memory CD4+ T cell crossreactivity between SARS-CoV-2 and common cold coronavirus spike proteins.

On the study overall, not on this receptor specifically: Although the median number of SARS-CoV-2-reactive clonotypes went up from approximately 20 after infection to 38 after vaccination, the increase was not significant. The number of convalescent patients in the study was relatively small, and the study did not examine early timepoints following natural infection. Among the post-vaccine SARS-CoV-2-reactive clones in convalescent patients, a median roughly 85% showed up only after vaccination, which suggests vaccine-specific priming. Of the vaccine-specific clones found in convalescent patients, nearly all (304 of 307) were mono-reactive for SARS-CoV-2 spike instead of being cross-reactive with common cold coronaviruses.

Worth noting for this clonotype: Its antigen remains unidentified. The sample holds no much larger clone one base away, and base qualities are not on file.

From the cysteine through the phenylalanine, the CDR3 covers 13 amino acids. The entry retains the CDR3 DNA only, 39 bases that are in frame from base 1. V drops 2 bases and J drops 2 bases, leaving 7 bases in between. The CDR1 and CDR2 encoded by the germline V gene are MDHEN and SYDVKM. This specimen's treatment or condition label, interpreted: roughly 11-day PBMC culture with coronavirus spike peptide pools or control peptides (ViraFEST assay). CD4+ T cells from unexposed donors were collected before the COVID-19 pandemic (2011-2018). The ViraFEST assay was used in the study, in which antigen-specific T cells were expanded with peptide pools and expanded clonotypes were subsequently identified by TCR sequencing. Roughly 2 million PBMCs per well were cultured in IMDM with approximately 4.9% human AB serum and approximately 10 IU/ml IL-2, plus 10 ug/ml peptide pools. Half of the culture medium was replaced with fresh IL-2-containing medium on days 3 and 7. CD4+ T cells were isolated after around 11 days of culture through negative selection using the EasySep CD4+ T cell isolation kit. As far as cell numbers permitted, CD4+ T cells from unexposed donors were tested for reactivity against SARS-CoV-2 S and N as well as four spike pools from common cold coronaviruses. Ficoll-Paque Plus gradient centrifugation was used to isolate PBMCs from whole blood, and the isolated PBMCs were then either used fresh or cryopreserved at -140C. In general, triplicate wells were set up for every culture condition. Leukapheresis product for the unexposed donors was bought commercially.

The library was prepared using PCR. At the Johns Hopkins FTIC core, DNA from the cultured CD4+ T cells underwent TCR sequencing with the Oncomine TCR Beta short-read assay. The QIAamp micro DNA kit was used to extract genomic DNA from the cultured CD4+ T cells. Oncomine TCR Beta libraries from cultured CD4+ T cells were pooled with unique dual indexes and sequenced on an Illumina iSeq 100. The authors processed their data as follows. Non-productive sequences were removed, and CDR3s not starting with C, not ending with F or W, or shorter than 7 amino acids were discarded. Antigen-specific clonotypes were identified with the MANAFEST web application by comparing peptide-stimulated wells with reference and other culture wells. An FDR below 0.05, an odds ratio above 5, and a productive frequency above 0.1% in at least two of three replicate wells were required for clones to be considered positive. A clonotype counted as cross-reactive if it showed significant expansion both in the SARS-CoV-2 spike wells and in at least one common cold coronavirus spike condition. Using R version 3.6.1, CDR3 homology was evaluated through Levenshtein distances (stringdist) along with unrooted phylogenetic trees (ape). TCRdb trimmed the raw reads at Q25, called clones with MiXCR and kept productive beta chains. Identical CDR3 proteins give one entry, which carries the most common genes and DNA. The V and J calls, along with clone size, are taken from TCRdb and not from the paper's own processing. The sample profile shows 8,700 or so distinct CDR3 sequences; about 28% of them were found once. The ten largest clones add up to approximately 23% of the sample.

Recombination connected TRBV28 to TRBJ2-7; TRBD2 might be the D gene, on 5 matching bases. This clonotype was obtained from a human donor in good health. Sample: CD4+ T cells from blood, cultured in vitro. The nucleotide sequence reads TGTGCCAGCAGTTTAGTCGGGGCCTACGAGCAGTACTTC. Its product reads: CASSLVGAYEQYF.